This record concerns one TCR beta chain sequence. Its specificity is unknown. As for time point: cycle 4 day 1 (C4D1), after five to seven weeks of nivolumab. Every patient relapsed after autologous stem cell transplantation, and brentuximab vedotin exposure varied. Clones were read by immunoSEQ multiplex PCR, and TCRdb kept only the in-frame ones, dropping some. Among some 96,000 clones, about 93% were seen once, and the ten largest hold roughly 2%. This record belongs to a study of PD-1 blockade in classical Hodgkin lymphoma. Study as a whole: Patients were given intravenous nivolumab, 3 mg/kg, every 2 weeks.

The study, taken as a whole, reports: Some patients began nivolumab under 1 year after ASCT. These patients were excluded from later analyses. CD4+ TCR diversity, unlike CD8+, climbed significantly by C4D1.

CDR1 is MDHEN and CDR2 is SYDVKM in the germline V gene. The CDR3 contains 11 residues. V gave up 6 bases and J gave up 10 bases, with 12 bases separating them. This chain links TRBV28 with TRBJ1-1; possibly TRBD1 for D (6 bases). Source: peripheral blood mononuclear cells (PBMCs), taken before the fourth cycle of nivolumab. The sequence derives from a human donor with classical Hodgkin lymphoma. The CDR3 coding sequence is TGTGCCAGCAGACAGGGTTTTGGAGCTTTCTTT. Amino acid sequence: CASRQGFGAFF.